These T cell receptor beta chains were read from a single sample in a study of blood T cell repertoires in COVID-19. Using immunoSEQ multiplex PCR, the repertoire was profiled, and TCRdb retains in-frame clones only, with some absent. This table has approximately 200,000 clones, about 80% appearing once. Sequencing was carried out using peripheral blood. The receptors shown here come from a human donor with acute or convalescent COVID-19. The donor label of this sample is uncertain. Each CDR3 is given with its conserved first and last residue. The D gene is left open where the match is weak. Where a row states a size, it is once, few, many or the class of an expanded clone; other rows omit it.

abundance	v_gene	d_gene	j_gene	CDR3aa	CDR3nt
NA	TRBV7-9	TRBD1	TRBJ2-2	CASSPQTGPGELFF	TGTGCCAGCAGCCCGCAGACAGGGCCCGGGGAGCTGTTTTTT
once	TRBV2	NA	TRBJ2-1	CAYSRDEQFF	TGTGCCTACAGCAGAGATGAGCAGTTCTTC
NA	TRBV28	NA	TRBJ1-5	CASTYRERRGNQPQHF	TGTGCCAGCACCTACAGGGAACGACGGGGCAATCAGCCCCAGCATTTT
NA	TRBV2	TRBD2	TRBJ2-1	CASAKTTGLAGAHEQFF	TGTGCCAGCGCTAAAACGACGGGACTAGCGGGAGCCCATGAGCAGTTCTTC
once	TRBV27	NA	TRBJ2-2	CASSSYSGGELFF	TGTGCCAGCAGTTCCTACTCAGGCGGGGAGCTGTTTTTT
few	TRBV19	TRBD1	TRBJ1-5	CASSERQGAQPQHF	TGTGCCAGTAGTGAAAGACAGGGTGCCCAGCCCCAGCATTTT
NA	TRBV6-2/TRBV6-3	NA	TRBJ1-3	CASSYGQASGNTIYF	TGTGCCAGCAGTTACGGGCAGGCGTCGGGAAACACCATATATTTT
NA	TRBV5-6	TRBD2	TRBJ2-3	CASSSLGGLAGDTQYF	TGTGCCAGCAGCTCCCTTGGGGGCCTAGCGGGAGATACGCAGTATTTT
NA	TRBV28	NA	TRBJ2-7	CASSGSPYEQYF	TGTGCCAGCAGCGGGAGCCCCTACGAGCAGTACTTC
NA	TRBV7-8	TRBD2	TRBJ2-7	CASSLVGGSINEQYF	TGTGCCAGCAGCTTAGTGGGCGGGAGTATCAACGAGCAGTACTTC
once	TRBV6-5	TRBD2	TRBJ2-7	CASSYSAGVYEQYF	TGTGCCAGCAGTTACTCCGCGGGAGTATACGAGCAGTACTTC
NA	TRBV4-1	NA	TRBJ1-6	CASRPTGTKSSPLHF	TGCGCCAGCAGGCCAACCGGGACAAAATCATCACCCCTCCACTTT
few	TRBV10-3	NA	TRBJ1-6	CATSTVNSPLHF	TGTGCCACCTCGACAGTAAATTCACCCCTCCACTTT
NA	TRBV7-2	NA	TRBJ2-2	CASSPYTGELFF	TGTGCCAGCAGCCCTTACACCGGGGAGCTGTTTTTT
NA	TRBV7-2	TRBD1	TRBJ1-2	CASSLARGDYGYTF	TGTGCCAGCAGCTTAGCCAGGGGGGACTATGGCTACACCTTC
NA	TRBV3-1/TRBV3-2	TRBD1	TRBJ2-7	CASSRGQVHSYEQYF	TGTGCCAGCAGCCGAGGACAGGTCCACTCCTACGAGCAGTACTTC
NA	TRBV10-3	TRBD2	TRBJ2-3	CAIRGTSMGTDTQYF	TGTGCCATCAGGGGGACTAGCATGGGCACAGATACGCAGTATTTT
NA	TRBV28	TRBD1	TRBJ2-3	CASSFADKGALTDTQYF	TGTGCCAGCAGTTTTGCGGATAAGGGGGCACTCACAGATACGCAGTATTTT
NA	TRBV7-3	NA	TRBJ1-1	CASSLDSNTEAFF	TGTGCCAGCAGTCTGGACAGCAACACTGAAGCTTTCTTT
NA	TRBV28	TRBD1	TRBJ1-1	CASSPGTGHTEAFF	TGTGCCAGCAGTCCAGGGACAGGTCACACTGAAGCTTTCTTT
NA	TRBV19	TRBD2	TRBJ2-1	CASSTSGTSGSDEQFF	TGTGCCAGTAGTACCTCCGGGACTAGCGGGAGCGATGAGCAGTTCTTC
NA	TRBV7-3	TRBD2	TRBJ2-1	CASSYEAGGNNEQFF	TGTGCCAGCAGCTACGAAGCGGGAGGGAACAATGAGCAGTTCTTC
NA	TRBV4-1	TRBD2	TRBJ2-3	CASSREASGRGDTQYF	TGCGCCAGCAGCCGAGAGGCTAGCGGGAGGGGGGATACGCAGTATTTT
NA	TRBV5-1	NA	TRBJ2-1	CASSLGQDYNEQFF	TGCGCCAGCAGCTTGGGGCAGGACTACAATGAGCAGTTCTTC
NA	TRBV28	NA	TRBJ1-4	CASSLSGIGNEKLFF	TGTGCCAGCAGTTTATCAGGGATTGGGAATGAAAAACTGTTTTTT
once	TRBV6-6	NA	TRBJ2-4	CASSPPGKNIQYF	TGTGCCAGCAGTCCCCCCGGGAAAAACATTCAGTACTTC